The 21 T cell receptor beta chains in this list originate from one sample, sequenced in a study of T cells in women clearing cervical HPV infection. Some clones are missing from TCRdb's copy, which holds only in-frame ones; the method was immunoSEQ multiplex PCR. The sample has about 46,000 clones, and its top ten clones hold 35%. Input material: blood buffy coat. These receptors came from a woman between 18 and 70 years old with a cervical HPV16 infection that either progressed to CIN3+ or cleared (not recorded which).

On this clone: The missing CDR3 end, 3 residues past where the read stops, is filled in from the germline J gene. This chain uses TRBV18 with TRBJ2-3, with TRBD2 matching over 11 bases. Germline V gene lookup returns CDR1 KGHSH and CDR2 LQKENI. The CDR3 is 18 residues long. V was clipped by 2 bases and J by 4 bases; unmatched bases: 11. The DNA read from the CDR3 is TGTGCCAGCTCACCAGTAGCGGGGGGGCCCATTGACCCAGATACG. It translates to CASSPVAGGPIDPDT. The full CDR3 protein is CASSPVAGGPIDPDTQYF.

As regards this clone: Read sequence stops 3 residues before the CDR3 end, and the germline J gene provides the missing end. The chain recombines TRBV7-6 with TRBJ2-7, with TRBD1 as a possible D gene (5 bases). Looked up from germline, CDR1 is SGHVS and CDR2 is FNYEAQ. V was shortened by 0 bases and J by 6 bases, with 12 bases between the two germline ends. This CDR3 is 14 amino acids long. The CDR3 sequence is CASSLAAVQGEQYF. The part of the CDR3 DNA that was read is TGTGCCAGCAGCTTAGCGGCGGTTCAGGGCGAG.

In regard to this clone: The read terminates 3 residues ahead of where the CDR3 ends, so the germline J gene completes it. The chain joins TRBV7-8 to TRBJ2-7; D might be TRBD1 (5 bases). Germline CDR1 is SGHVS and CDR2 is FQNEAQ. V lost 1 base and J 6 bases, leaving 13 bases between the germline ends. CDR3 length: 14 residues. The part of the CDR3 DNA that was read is TGTGCCAGCAGCTTAGTTTGGGCAGGGATCGAG. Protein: CASSLVWAGIE. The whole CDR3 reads CASSLVWAGIEQYF.

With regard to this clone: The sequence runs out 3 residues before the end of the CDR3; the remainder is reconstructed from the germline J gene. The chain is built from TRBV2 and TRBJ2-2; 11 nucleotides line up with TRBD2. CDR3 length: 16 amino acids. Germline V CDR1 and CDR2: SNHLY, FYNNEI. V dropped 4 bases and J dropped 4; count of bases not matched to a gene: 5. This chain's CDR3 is CASSVRSGGATGELFF. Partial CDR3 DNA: TGTGCCAGCAGTGTCCGTAGCGGGGGGGCCACCGGGGAG.

The CDR3 DNA, read in part, is TGTGCCAGTAGTCCACAGGGTTCCTACGAG. Translated: CASSPQGSYE. The full CDR3 sequence reads CASSPQGSYEQYF. The J gene is TRBJ2-7, the V gene TRBV19; D is perhaps TRBD1 (6 bases). The read stops 3 residues short of the end of the CDR3; the missing end is completed from the germline J gene. The V and J ends lost 5 bases and 1 base respectively, with 9 bases between them. The CDR3 covers 13 residues. Per the germline V gene, CDR1 is LNHDA and CDR2 is SQIVND (reference sequence).

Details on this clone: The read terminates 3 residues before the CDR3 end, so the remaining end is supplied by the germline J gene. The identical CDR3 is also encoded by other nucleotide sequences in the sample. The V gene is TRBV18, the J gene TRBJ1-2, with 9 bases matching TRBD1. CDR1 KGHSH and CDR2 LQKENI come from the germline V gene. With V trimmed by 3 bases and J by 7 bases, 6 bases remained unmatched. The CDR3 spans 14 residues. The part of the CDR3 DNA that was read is TGTGCCAGCTCACCGGGACAGGGCCGAGGTGGC. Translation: CASSPGQGRGG. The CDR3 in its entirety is CASSPGQGRGGYTF.

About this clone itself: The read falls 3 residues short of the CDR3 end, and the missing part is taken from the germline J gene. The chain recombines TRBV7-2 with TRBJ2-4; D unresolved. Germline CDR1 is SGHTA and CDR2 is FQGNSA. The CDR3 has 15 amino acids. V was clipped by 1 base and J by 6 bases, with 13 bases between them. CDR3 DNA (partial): TGTGCCAGCAGCTTAGGCCCAGGAACCATAAACATT. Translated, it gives CASSLGPGTINI. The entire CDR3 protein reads CASSLGPGTINIQYF.

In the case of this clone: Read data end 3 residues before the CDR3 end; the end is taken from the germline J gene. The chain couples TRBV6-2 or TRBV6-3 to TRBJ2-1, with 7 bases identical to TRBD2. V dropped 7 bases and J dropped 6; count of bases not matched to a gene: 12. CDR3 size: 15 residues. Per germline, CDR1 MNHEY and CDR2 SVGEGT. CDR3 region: CASTRREGRANEQFF. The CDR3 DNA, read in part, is TGTGCCAGCACCCGCAGGGAGGGCCGGGCCAATGAG.

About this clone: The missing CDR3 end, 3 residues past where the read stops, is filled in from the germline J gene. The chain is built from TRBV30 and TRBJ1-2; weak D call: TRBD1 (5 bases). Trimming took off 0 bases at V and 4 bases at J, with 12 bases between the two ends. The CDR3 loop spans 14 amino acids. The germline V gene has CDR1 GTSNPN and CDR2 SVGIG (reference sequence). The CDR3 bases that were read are TGTGCCTGGAGTGTACGTGGGGGACTCTATGGC. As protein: CAWSVRGGLYG. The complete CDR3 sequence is CAWSVRGGLYGYTF.

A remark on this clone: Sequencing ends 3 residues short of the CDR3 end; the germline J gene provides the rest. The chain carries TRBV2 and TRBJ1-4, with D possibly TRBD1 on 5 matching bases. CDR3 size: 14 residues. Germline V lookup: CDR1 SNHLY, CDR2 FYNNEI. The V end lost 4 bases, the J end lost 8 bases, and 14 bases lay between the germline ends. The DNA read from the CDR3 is TGTGCCAGCAGTGTCGGGGGATTAGGGGAAAAA. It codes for CASSVGGLGEK. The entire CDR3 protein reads CASSVGGLGEKLFF.

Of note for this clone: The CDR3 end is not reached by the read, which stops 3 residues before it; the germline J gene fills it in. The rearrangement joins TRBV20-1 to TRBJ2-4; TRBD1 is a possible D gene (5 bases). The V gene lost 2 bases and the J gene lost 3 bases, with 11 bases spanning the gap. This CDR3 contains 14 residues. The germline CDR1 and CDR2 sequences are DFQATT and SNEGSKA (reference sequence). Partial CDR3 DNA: TGCAGTGCTAGAAACAGGTCCGGCAAAAACATT. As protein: CSARNRSGKNI. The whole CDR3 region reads CSARNRSGKNIQYF.

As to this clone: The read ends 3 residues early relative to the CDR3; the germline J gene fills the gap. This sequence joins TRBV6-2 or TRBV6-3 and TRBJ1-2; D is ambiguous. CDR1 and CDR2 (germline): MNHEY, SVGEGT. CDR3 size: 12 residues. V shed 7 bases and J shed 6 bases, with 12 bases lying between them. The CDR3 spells CASNTFSDGYTF. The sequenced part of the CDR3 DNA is TGTGCCAGCAATACGTTTTCGGATGGC.

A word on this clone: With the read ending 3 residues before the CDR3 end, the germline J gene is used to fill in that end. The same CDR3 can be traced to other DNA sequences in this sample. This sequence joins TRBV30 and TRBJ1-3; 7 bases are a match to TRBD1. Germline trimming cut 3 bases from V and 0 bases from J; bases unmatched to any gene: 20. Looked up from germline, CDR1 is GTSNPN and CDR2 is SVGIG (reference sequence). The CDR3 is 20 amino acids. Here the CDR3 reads CAWRLDAPLQGLVSGNTIYF. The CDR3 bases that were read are TGTGCCTGGAGGCTTGATGCCCCGCTACAGGGGCTAGTCTCTGGAAACACC.

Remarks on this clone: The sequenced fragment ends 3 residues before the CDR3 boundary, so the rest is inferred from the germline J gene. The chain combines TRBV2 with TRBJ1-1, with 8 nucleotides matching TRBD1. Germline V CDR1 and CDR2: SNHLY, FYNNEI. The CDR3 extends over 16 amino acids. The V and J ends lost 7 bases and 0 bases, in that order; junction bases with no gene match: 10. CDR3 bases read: TGTGCCAGCATCGTTGGACAGGGTCAAATGAACACTGAA. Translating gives CASIVGQGQMNTE. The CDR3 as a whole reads CASIVGQGQMNTEAFF.

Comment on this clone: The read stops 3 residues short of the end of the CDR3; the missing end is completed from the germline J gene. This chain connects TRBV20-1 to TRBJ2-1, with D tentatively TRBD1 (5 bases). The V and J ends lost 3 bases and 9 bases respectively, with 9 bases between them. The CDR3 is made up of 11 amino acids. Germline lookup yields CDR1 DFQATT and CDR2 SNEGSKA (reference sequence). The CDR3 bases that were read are TGCAGTGCTAGTAGGGGCATTGAG. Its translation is CSASRGIE. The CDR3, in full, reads CSASRGIEQFF.

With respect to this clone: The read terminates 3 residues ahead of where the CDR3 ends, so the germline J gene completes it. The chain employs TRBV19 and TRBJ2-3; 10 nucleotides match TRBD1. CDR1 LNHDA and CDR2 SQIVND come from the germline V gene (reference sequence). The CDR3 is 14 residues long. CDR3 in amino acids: CASSAGQGGETQYF. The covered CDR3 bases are TGTGCCAGTAGTGCCGGACAGGGGGGAGAGACG. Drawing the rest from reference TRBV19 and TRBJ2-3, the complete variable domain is DGGITQSPKYLFRKEGQNVTLSCEQNLNHDAMYWYRQDPGQGLRLIYYSQIVNDFQKGDIAEGYSVSREKKESFPLTVTSAQKNPTAFYLCASSAGQGGETQYFGPGTRLTVL.

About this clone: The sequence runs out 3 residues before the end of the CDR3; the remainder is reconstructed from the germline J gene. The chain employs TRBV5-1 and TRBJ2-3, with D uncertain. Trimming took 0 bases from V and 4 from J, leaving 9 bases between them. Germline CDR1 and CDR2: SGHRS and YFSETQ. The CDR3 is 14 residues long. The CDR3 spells CASSLVTGSDTQYF. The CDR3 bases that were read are TGCGCCAGCAGCTTGGTTACGGGTTCAGATACG.

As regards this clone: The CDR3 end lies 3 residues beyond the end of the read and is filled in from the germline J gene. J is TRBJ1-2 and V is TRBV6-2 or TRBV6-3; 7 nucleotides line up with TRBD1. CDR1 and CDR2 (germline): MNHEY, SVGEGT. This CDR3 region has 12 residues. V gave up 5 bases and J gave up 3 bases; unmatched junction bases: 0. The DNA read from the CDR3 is TGTGCCAGCAGTGGGACAGACTATGGC. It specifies CASSGTDYG. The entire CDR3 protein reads CASSGTDYGYTF.

The CDR3 region is CASSDTGAYEQYF. Incomplete CDR3 DNA: TGTGCCAGCAGTGACACAGGGGCCTACGAG. The V gene is TRBV6-1, the J gene TRBJ2-7; 7 nucleotides agree with TRBD1. The read ends 3 residues before the CDR3 terminus; that terminus is restored from the germline J gene. Germline lookup yields CDR1 MNHNS and CDR2 SASEGT. This CDR3 has 13 amino acids. The trim removed 3 bases at V and 2 bases at J, leaving 1 base unmatched.

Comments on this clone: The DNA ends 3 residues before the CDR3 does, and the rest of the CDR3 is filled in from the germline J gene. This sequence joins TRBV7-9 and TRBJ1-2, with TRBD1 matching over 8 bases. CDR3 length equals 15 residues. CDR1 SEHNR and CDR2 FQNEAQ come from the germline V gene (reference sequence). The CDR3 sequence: CASSLTTGDFHDYTF. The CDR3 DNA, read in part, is TGTGCCAGCAGCCTGACGACAGGGGATTTCCACGAC. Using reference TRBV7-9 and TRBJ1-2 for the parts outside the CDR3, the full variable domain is DTGVSQNPRHKITKRGQNVTFRCDPISEHNRLYWYRQTLGQGPEFLTYFQNEAQLEKSRLLSDRFSAERPKGSFSTLEIQRTEQGDSAMYLCASSLTTGDFHDYTFGSGTRLTVV.

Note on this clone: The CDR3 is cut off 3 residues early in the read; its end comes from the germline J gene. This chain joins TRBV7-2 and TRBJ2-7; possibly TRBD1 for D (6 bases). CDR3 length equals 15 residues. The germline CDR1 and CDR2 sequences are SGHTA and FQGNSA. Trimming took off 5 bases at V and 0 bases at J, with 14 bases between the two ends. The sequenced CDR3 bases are TGTGCCAGCAGCCTTCGAACAGGGAGCTCCTACGAG. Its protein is CASSLRTGSSYE. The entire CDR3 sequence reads CASSLRTGSSYEQYF.